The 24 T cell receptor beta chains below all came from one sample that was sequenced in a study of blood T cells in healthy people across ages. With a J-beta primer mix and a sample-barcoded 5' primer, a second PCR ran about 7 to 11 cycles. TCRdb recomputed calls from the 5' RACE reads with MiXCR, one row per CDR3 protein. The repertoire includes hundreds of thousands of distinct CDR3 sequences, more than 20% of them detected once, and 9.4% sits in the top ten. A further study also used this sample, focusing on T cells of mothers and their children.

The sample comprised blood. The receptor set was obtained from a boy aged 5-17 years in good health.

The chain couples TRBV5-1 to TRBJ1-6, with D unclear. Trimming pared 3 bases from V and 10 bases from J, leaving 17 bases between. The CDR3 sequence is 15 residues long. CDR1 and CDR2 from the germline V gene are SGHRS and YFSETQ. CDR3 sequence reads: CASSSEFFPASPLHF. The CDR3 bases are TGCGCCAGCAGCTCCGAATTCTTTCCCGCGTCACCCCTCCACTTT. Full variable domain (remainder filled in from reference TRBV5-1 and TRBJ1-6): KAGVTQTPRYLIKTRGQQVTLSCSPISGHRSVSWYQQTPGQGLQFLFEYFSETQRNKGNFPGRFSGRQFSNSRSEMNVSTLELGDSALYLCASSSEFFPASPLHFGNGTRLTVT.

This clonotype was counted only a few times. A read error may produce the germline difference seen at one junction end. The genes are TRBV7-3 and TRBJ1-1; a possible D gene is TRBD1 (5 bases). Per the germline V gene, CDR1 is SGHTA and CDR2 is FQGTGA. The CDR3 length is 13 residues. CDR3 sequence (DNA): TGTGCCAGCTCACTCGGGGGGAACGCTGAAGCTTTCTTT. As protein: CASSLGGNAEAFF. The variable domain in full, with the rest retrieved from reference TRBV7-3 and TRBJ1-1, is GAGVSQTPSNKVTEKGKYVELRCDPISGHTALYWYRQSLGQGPEFLIYFQGTGAADDSGLPNDRFFAVRPEGSVSTLKIQRTERGDSAVYLCASSLGGNAEAFFGQGTRLTVV.

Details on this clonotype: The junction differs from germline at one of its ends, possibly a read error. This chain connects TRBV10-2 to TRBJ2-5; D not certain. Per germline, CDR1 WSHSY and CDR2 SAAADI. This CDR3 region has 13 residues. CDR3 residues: CASRDTYQETQYF. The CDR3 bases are TGCGCCAGCCGTGACACGTACCAAGAGACCCAGTACTTC.

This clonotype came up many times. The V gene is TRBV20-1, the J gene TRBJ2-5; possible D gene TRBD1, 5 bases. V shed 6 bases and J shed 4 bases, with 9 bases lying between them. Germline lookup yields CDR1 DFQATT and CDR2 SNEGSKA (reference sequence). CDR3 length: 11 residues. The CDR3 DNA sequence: TGCAGTGCCAAAGGGGTAGAGACCCAGTACTTC. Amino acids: CSAKGVETQYF.

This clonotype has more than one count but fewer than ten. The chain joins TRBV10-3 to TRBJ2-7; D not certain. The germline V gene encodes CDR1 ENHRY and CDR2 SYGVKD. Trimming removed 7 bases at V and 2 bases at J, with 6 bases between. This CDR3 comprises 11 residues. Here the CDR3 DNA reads TGTGCCATCACTACCACCTACGAGCAGTACTTC. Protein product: CAITTTYEQYF.

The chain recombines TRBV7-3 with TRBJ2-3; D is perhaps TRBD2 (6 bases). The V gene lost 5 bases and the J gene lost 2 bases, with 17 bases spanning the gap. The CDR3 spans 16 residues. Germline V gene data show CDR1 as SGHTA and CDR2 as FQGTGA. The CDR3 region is CASSPRSGVPTDTQYF. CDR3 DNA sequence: TGTGCCAGCAGCCCCCGTAGCGGAGTCCCCACAGATACGCAGTATTTT. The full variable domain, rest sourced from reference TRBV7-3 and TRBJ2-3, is GAGVSQTPSNKVTEKGKYVELRCDPISGHTALYWYRQSLGQGPEFLIYFQGTGAADDSGLPNDRFFAVRPEGSVSTLKIQRTERGDSAVYLCASSPRSGVPTDTQYFGPGTRLTVL.

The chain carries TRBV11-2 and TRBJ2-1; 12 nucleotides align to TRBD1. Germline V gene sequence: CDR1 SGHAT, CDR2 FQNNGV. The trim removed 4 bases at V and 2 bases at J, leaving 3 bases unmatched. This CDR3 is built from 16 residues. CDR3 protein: CASSWDRGPPYNEQFF. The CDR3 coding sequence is TGTGCCAGCAGCTGGGACAGGGGGCCCCCCTACAATGAGCAGTTCTTC. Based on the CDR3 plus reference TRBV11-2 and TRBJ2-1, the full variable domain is EAGVAQSPRYKIIEKRQSVAFWCNPISGHATLYWYQQILGQGPKLLIQFQNNGVVDDSQLPKDRFSAERLKGVDSTLKIQPAKLEDSAVYLCASSWDRGPPYNEQFFGPGTRLTVL.

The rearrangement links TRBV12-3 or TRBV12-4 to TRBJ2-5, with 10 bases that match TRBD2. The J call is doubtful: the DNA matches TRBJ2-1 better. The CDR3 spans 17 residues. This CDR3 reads CASNSWSLAGVGNEQFF. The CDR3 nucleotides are TGTGCCAGCAATTCCTGGTCCCTAGCGGGAGTGGGGAATGAGCAGTTCTTC.

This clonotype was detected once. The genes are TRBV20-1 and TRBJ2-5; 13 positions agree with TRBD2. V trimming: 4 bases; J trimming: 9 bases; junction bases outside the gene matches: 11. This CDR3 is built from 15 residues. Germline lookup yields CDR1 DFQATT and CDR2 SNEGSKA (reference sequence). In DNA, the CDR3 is TGCAGTGCTAAGACTAGCGGGGGGCGGCTGGAGGCCCAGTACTTC. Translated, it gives CSAKTSGGRLEAQYF.

The CDR3 DNA is TGCAGTGCTATGGCGGCCACAGATACGCAGTATTTT. It translates to CSAMAATDTQYF. The chain is built from TRBV20-1 and TRBJ2-3; D unresolved. The germline V gene has CDR1 DFQATT and CDR2 SNEGSKA (reference sequence). The CDR3 is 12 residues long. With 4 bases removed from V and 2 bases from J, the gap between germline ends came to 7 bases.

CDR3 DNA sequence: TGCAGCGTCAACCAAGGAGGATCCTACGAGCAGTACTTC. It specifies CSVNQGGSYEQYF. V and J are TRBV29-1 and TRBJ2-7, with D possibly matching TRBD2 (5 bases). Germline CDR1 is SQVTM and CDR2 is ANQGSEA. V lost 6 bases and J lost 1, with 13 bases in between. This CDR3 has 13 amino acids.

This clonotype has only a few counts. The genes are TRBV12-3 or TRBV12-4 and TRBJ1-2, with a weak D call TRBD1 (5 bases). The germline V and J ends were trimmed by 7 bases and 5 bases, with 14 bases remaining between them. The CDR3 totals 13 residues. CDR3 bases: TGTGCCAGCACCCTTGGGGGTCTGTATGGCTACACCTTC. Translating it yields CASTLGGLYGYTF.

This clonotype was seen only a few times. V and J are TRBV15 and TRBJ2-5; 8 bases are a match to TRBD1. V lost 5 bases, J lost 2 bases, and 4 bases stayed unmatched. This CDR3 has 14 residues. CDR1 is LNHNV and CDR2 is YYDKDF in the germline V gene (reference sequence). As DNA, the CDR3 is TGTGCCACCAGCTTGGACAGGGCACAAGAGACCCAGTACTTC. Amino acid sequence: CATSLDRAQETQYF.

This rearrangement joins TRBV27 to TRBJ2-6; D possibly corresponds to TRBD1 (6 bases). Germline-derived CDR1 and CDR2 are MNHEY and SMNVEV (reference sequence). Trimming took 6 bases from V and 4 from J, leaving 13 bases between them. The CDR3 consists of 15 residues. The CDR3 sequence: CASSHSGTGANVLTF. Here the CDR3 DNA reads TGTGCCAGCAGCCACTCAGGGACAGGGGCCAACGTCCTGACTTTC.

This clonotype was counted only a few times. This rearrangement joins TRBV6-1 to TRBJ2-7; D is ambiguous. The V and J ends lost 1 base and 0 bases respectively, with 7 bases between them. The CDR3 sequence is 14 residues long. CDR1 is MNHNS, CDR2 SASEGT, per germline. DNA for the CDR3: TGTGCCAGCAGTGAAGACAGAAACTCCTACGAGCAGTACTTC. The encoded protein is CASSEDRNSYEQYF.

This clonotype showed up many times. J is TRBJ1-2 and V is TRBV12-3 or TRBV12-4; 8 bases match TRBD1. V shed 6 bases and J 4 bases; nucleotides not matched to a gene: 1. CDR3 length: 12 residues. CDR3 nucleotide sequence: TGTGCCAGCAGGGACAGGGTCTATGGCTACACCTTC. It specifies CASRDRVYGYTF.

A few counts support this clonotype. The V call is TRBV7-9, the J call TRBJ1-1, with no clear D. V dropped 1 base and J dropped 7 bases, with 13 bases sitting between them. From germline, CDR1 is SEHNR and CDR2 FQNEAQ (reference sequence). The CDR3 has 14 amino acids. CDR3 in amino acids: CASSLVSRKGEAFF. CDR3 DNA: TGTGCCAGCAGCTTAGTAAGCAGGAAGGGTGAAGCTTTCTTT.

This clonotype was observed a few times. The DNA for the CDR3 is TGCAGTGCTAGAGATACGACGGAACATAGCAATCAGCCCCAGCATTTT. This codes for CSARDTTEHSNQPQHF. The rearrangement uses TRBV20-1 and TRBJ1-5; D not resolved. Germline V gene data show CDR1 as DFQATT and CDR2 as SNEGSKA (reference sequence). V was shortened by 0 bases and J by 0 bases, with 12 bases between the two germline ends. The CDR3 has 16 amino acids.

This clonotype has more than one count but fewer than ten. CDR3: CASSQERNTQYF. In DNA, the CDR3 is TGTGCCAGCAGCCAAGAAAGAAATACGCAGTATTTT. This chain joins TRBV3-1 and TRBJ2-3; no clear D. Germline V gene sequence: CDR1 LGHDT, CDR2 YNNKEL (reference sequence). Trimming removed 0 bases from V and 7 bases from J, with 5 bases in between. The CDR3 contains 12 residues.

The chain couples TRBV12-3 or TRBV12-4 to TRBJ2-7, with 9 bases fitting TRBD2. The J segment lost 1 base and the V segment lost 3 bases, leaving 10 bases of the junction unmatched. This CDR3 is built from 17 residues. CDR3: CASSFNPSGISSYEQYF. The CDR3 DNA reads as TGTGCCAGCAGTTTTAATCCTAGCGGGATTTCATCCTACGAGCAGTACTTC.

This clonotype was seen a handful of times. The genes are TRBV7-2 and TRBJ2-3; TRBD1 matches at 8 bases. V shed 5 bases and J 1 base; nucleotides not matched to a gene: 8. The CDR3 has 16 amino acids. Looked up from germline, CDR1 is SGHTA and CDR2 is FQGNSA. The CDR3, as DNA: TGTGCCAGCAGCCGGACAGGGACTTTTGGCACAGATACGCAGTATTTT. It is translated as CASSRTGTFGTDTQYF.

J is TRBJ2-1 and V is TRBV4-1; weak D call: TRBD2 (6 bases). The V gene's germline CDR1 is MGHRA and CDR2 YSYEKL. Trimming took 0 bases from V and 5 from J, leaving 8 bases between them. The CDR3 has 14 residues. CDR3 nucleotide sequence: TGCGCCAGCAGCCAAGATGGAGGGAACAATGAGCAGTTCTTC. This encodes CASSQDGGNNEQFF.

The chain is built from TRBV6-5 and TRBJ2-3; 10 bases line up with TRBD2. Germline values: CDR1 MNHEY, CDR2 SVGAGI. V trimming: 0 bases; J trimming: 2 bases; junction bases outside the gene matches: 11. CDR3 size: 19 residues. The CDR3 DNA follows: TGTGCCAGCAGTTACTCGAGTAAGGCTAGCGGGGGTATCACAGATACGCAGTATTTT. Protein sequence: CASSYSSKASGGITDTQYF.

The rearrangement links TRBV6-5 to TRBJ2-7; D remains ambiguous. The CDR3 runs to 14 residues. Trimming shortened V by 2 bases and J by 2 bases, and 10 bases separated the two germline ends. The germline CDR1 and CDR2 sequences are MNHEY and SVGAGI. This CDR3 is CASSYGSGAYEQYF. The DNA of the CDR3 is TGTGCCAGCAGTTACGGCTCAGGAGCCTACGAGCAGTACTTC.